The clone carrying this T cell receptor beta chain was counted ten times or more. What it binds is unknown. The entry originates in a study of regulatory T cells in long-lasting Graves disease. Study observations and caveats: Investigators studied peripheral blood only, not thyroid tissue.

Sequencing libraries for TCR beta were prepared with iRepertoire HTBI primers and Arm-PCR of CDR3 regions. TCRdb redid the calling of the multiplex PCR reads with MiXCR, one entry per CDR3 protein. The table shows a few hundred thousand distinct CDR3 sequences, with 10% to 15% occurring only once. Specified time point: newly diagnosed GD, antithyroid drugs for less than 3 months. Scientists built the TCR library using RNA that was extracted from PBMCs. The sample was also linked to a second study, of T cells in Graves' hyperthyroidism and ophthalmopathy.

Source: peripheral blood mononuclear cells (PBMCs), taken at new diagnosis, from a patient treated with antithyroid drugs. This TCR was recovered from a woman aged 18-29 years with Graves disease.

The CDR3 protein is CASSLRRYWQETQYF. The CDR3 nucleotides read TGTGCCAGCAGCTTGCGGAGGTATTGGCAAGAGACCCAGTACTTC. V and J are TRBV11-2 and TRBJ2-5; possible D gene TRBD2, 5 bases. Germline-derived CDR1 and CDR2 are SGHAT and FQNNGV. The CDR3 spans 15 residues. The ends were cut back, 3 bases at V and 2 bases at J, with 13 bases in the middle.